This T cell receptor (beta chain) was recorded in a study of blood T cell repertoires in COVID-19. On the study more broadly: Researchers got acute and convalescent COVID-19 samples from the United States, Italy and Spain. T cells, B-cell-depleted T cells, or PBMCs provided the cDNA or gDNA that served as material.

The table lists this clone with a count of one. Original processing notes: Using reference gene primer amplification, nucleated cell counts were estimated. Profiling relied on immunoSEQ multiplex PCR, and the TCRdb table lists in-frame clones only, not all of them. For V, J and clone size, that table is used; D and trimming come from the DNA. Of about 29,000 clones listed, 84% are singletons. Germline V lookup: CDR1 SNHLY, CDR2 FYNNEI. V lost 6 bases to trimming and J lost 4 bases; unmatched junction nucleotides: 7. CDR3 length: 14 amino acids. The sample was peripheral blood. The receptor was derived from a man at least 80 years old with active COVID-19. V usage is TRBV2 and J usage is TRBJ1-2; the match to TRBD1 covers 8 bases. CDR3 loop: CASSLTGVSYGYTF. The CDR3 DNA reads TGTGCCAGCAGCTTGACAGGGGTCTCCTATGGCTACACCTTC. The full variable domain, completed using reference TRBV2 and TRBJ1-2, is EPEVTQTPSHQVTQMGQEVILRCVPISNHLYFYWYRQILGQKVEFLVSFYNNEISEKSEIFDDQFSVERPDGSNFTLKIRSTKLEDSAMYFCASSLTGVSYGYTFGSGTRLTVV.